This is a list of T cell receptor beta chains from one sample in a study of blood T cell repertoires in COVID-19. TCRdb's table, derived via immunoSEQ multiplex PCR, lists solely in-frame clones and lacks some. The sample lists 180,000 or so clones; about 81% were seen once. Sequenced material: peripheral blood. The receptor set was obtained from a woman of 80 years or more with COVID-19, enrolled during active disease. Both conserved end residues are part of each CDR3. Fields, in order: CDR3 protein, CDR3 DNA, V gene, J gene, D gene, clone size. D genes are given only for firm matches. Clone size appears in some rows only: once, few, many, or a class for an expanded clone.

CASSYYLAGRNEQFF	TGTGCCAGCAGTTACTACCTAGCGGGGCGGAATGAGCAGTTCTTC	TRBV6-5	TRBJ2-1	TRBD2	.
CASSEQGEIGGYTF	TGTGCCAGCAGTGAACAGGGGGAGATTGGAGGCTACACCTTC	TRBV2	TRBJ1-2	TRBD1	.
CASSLGGLVLTF	TGTGCCAGCAGTTTAGGGGGGCTCGTCCTGACTTTC	TRBV12-3/TRBV12-4	TRBJ2-6	.	.
CASSPIAATGELFF	TGCGCCAGCAGTCCTATAGCGGCCACCGGGGAGCTGTTTTTT	TRBV5-1	TRBJ2-2	.	.
CASSSPGQGDAEYF	TGTGCCAGCAGTTCACCCGGACAGGGGGACGCGGAGTACTTC	TRBV27	TRBJ2-7	TRBD1	.
CASSPRDYSYNEQFF	TGCGCCAGCAGCCCCCGGGACTACTCCTACAATGAGCAGTTCTTC	TRBV4-1	TRBJ2-1	TRBD2	.
CASSAPRGDNSPLHF	TGTGCCAGCAGCGCCCCTAGGGGTGATAATTCACCCCTCCACTTT	TRBV6-5	TRBJ1-6	.	.
CASTRQGNTEAFF	TGTGCCAGCACCAGACAGGGAAACACTGAAGCTTTCTTT	TRBV2	TRBJ1-1	TRBD1	.
CASRKQGGEQFF	TGTGCCAGTCGCAAACAAGGGGGTGAGCAGTTCTTC	TRBV19	TRBJ2-1	.	few
CASSRPRRTSGGEETQYF	TGTGCCAGCAGCCGACCCCGACGTACTAGCGGGGGTGAGGAGACCCAGTACTTC	TRBV7-9	TRBJ2-5	TRBD2	.
CASSPDRGEQYF	TGCGCCAGCAGCCCGGACCGGGGCGAGCAGTACTTC	TRBV5-1	TRBJ2-7	.	.
CSVDGDSNEQFF	TGCAGCGTTGATGGCGACAGTAATGAGCAGTTCTTC	TRBV29-1	TRBJ2-1	.	.